This T cell receptor (beta chain) is drawn from a study of blood T cell repertoires in COVID-19. Turning to the study itself: Spain, Italy and the United States supplied samples that represented acute and convalescent COVID-19. Sample material is recorded as cDNA or gDNA derived from T cells, B-cell-depleted T cells, or PBMCs.

The authors' processing: From reference gene primer amplification, estimates of nucleated cell counts were derived. Sequencing used immunoSEQ multiplex PCR; TCRdb keeps in-frame clones, though not all of them. That table supplies the V and J calls and clone size; D and trimming were determined from the DNA. The sample includes 120,000 or so clones, about 85% of them seen just once. The CDR3 covers 13 residues. The V gene lost 3 bases and the J gene lost 3 bases, with 9 bases spanning the gap. Germline loops: CDR1 MDHEN, CDR2 SYDVKM. The sample consisted of peripheral blood. The rearrangement joins TRBV28 to TRBJ2-7; weak D call: TRBD1 (5 bases). The clonotype was recovered from a human donor in a cohort sampled during active COVID-19. Here the CDR3 DNA reads TGTGCCAGCAGTTTTGTCAGGGACTACGAGCAGTACTTC. Translation gives CASSFVRDYEQYF.